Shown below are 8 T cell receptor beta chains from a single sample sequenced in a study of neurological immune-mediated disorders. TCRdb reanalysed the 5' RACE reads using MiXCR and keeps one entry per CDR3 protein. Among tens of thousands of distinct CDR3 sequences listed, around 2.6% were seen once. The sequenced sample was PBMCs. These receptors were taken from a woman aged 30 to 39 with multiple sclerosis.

The CDR3 loop reads CSARFYQETQYF. The CDR3 DNA reads TGCAGCGCACGTTTCTACCAAGAGACCCAGTACTTC. The V gene is TRBV29-1, the J gene TRBJ2-5; D uncertain. The CDR3 is 12 amino acids. Trimming shortened V by 7 bases and J by 0 bases, and 9 bases separated the two germline ends. Germline V gene data show CDR1 as SQVTM and CDR2 as ANQGSEA.

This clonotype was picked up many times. The CDR3 region is CASSTLTSRETQYF. DNA for the CDR3: TGTGCCAGCAGCACACTGACTAGCCGAGAGACCCAGTACTTC. The genes are TRBV11-3 and TRBJ2-5, with 7 bases that match TRBD2. The V segment lost 5 bases and the J segment 4 bases; nucleotides outside the gene matches: 7. Germline CDR1 is SGHNT and CDR2 is YENEEA. The CDR3 extends over 14 amino acids.

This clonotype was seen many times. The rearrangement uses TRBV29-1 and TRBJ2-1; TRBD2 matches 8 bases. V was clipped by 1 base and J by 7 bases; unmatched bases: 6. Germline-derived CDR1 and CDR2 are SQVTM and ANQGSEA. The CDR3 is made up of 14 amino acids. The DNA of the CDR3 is TGCAGCGTTGAAGGTGTACTAGCGGCGAATGAGCAGTTCTTC. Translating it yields CSVEGVLAANEQFF.

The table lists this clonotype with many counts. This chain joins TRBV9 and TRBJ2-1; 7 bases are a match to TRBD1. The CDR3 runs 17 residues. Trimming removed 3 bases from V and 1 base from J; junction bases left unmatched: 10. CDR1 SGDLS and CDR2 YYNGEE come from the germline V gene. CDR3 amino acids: CASSARDSYRSYNEQFF. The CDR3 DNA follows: TGTGCCAGCAGCGCCCGGGACAGTTATAGGTCCTACAATGAGCAGTTCTTC.

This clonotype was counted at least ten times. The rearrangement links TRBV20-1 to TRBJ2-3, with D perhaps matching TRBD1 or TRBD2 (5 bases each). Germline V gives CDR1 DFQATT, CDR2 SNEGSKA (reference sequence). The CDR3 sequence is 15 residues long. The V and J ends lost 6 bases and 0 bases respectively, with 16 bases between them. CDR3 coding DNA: TGCAGTGCCCAGATCGGGGCCTCTAGCACAGATACGCAGTATTTT. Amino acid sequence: CSAQIGASSTDTQYF.

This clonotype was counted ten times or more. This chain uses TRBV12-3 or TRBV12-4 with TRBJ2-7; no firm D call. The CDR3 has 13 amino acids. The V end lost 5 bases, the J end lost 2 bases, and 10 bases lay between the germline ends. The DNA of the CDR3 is TGTGCCAGCAGTCCCCGGGTCGCCTACGAGCAGTACTTC. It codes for CASSPRVAYEQYF.

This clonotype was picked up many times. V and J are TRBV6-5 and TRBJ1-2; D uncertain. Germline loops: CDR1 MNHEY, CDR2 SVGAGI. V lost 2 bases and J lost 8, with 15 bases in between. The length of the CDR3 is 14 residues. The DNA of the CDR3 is TGTGCCAGCAGTTACGATAACGGAGGTCGCGGCTACACCTTC. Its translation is CASSYDNGGRGYTF.

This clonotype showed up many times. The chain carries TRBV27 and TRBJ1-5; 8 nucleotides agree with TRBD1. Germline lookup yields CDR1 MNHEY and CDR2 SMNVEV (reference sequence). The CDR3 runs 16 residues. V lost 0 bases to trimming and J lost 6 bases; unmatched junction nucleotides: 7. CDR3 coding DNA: TGTGCCAGCAGTTTATCGGCTAAGGGGACAGGTCAGCCCCAGCATTTT. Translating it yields CASSLSAKGTGQPQHF.